Presented here are 26 T cell receptor beta chains from one specimen sequenced in a study of technical replicates of blood from a handful of donors. Produced via immunoSEQ multiplex PCR; TCRdb's table is partial and in-frame only. The sample has roughly 82,000 clones; just over 95% are singletons. Sequencing was carried out using T cells isolated from PBMCs. These receptors were collected from a human donor in good health.

The chain combines TRBV25-1 with TRBJ1-4, with a tentative D call TRBD1 (6 bases). This CDR3 comprises 17 residues. The germline V gene has CDR1 MGHDK and CDR2 SYGVNS. Trimming took 0 bases from V and 0 from J, leaving 11 bases between them. CDR3 sequence: CASSEYLGGPTNEKLFF. The DNA for the CDR3 is TGTGCCAGCAGTGAATATCTAGGGGGACCAACTAATGAAAAACTGTTTTTT.

This chain links TRBV6-6 with TRBJ1-4; D call uncertain. The CDR3 has 13 residues. With 2 bases removed from V and 8 bases from J, the gap between germline ends came to 9 bases. CDR1 and CDR2 (germline): MNHNY, SVGAGI (reference sequence). CDR3 DNA sequence: TGTGCCAGCAGTTACCCTTTAGAGGAAAAACTGTTTTTT. Protein: CASSYPLEEKLFF.

The J gene is TRBJ2-7, the V gene TRBV11-2; 10 bases are shared with TRBD2. The CDR3 spans 17 residues. After removal of 5 bases from V and 6 bases from J, the junction contained 16 bases not matched to a gene. Germline CDR1 reads SGHAT; CDR2 reads FQNNGV. The CDR3 DNA reads TGTGCCAGCAGCCCGCTACTAGCGGGACGGCTTGGTTTCGAGCAGTACTTC. Its protein product is CASSPLLAGRLGFEQYF.

V gene TRBV5-6 combines with J gene TRBJ2-7; D may be TRBD1 (6 bases). The CDR3 is made up of 15 amino acids. The V end was cut by 2 bases, the J end by 2 bases, with 14 bases between. The germline V gene encodes CDR1 SGHDT and CDR2 YYEEEE. In DNA form, the CDR3 reads TGTGCCAGCAGCTTCGGGACAAGGGACACCTACGAGCAGTACTTC. This sequence encodes CASSFGTRDTYEQYF.

The chain joins TRBV13 to TRBJ1-1, with D hard to call. Per the germline V gene, CDR1 is PRHDT and CDR2 is FYEKMQ (reference sequence). The CDR3 loop spans 12 amino acids. V lost 1 base and J lost 5, with 5 bases in between. The CDR3 reads CASSLVTTEAFF. In DNA, the CDR3 is TGTGCCAGCAGCTTAGTAACTACTGAAGCTTTCTTT.

This clone is a singleton in its sample. The J gene is TRBJ2-7, the V gene TRBV5-1, with D maybe TRBD2 (6 bases). Per the germline V gene, CDR1 is SGHRS and CDR2 is YFSETQ. Trimming removed 0 bases at V and 1 base at J, with 8 bases between. CDR3 length equals 14 residues. The CDR3, as DNA: TGCGCCAGCAGCTTGGGGACTAATTCCTACGAGCAGTACTTC. This sequence encodes CASSLGTNSYEQYF.

DNA of the CDR3: TGTGCCAGCGGAAACTATAGCAATCAGCCCCAGCATTTT. Its protein product is CASGNYSNQPQHF. This chain connects TRBV27 to TRBJ1-5; D unresolved. The length of the CDR3 is 13 residues. The germline gives CDR1 MNHEY, CDR2 SMNVEV (reference sequence). The V gene lost 8 bases and the J gene lost 0 bases, with 8 bases spanning the gap.

The chain has TRBV10-3 and TRBJ2-7, with TRBD2 matching 13 bases. The germline V gene has CDR1 ENHRY and CDR2 SYGVKD. The CDR3 runs to 15 residues. V trimming: 5 bases; J trimming: 7 bases; junction bases outside the gene matches: 8. The CDR3 DNA follows: TGTGCCATCAGTAGTGGACTAGCGGGAGTTGAAGAGCAGTACTTC. Translated, it gives CAISSGLAGVEEQYF.

The chain joins TRBV15 to TRBJ2-5; TRBD2 matches 8 bases. The V and J ends lost 2 bases and 1 base, in that order; junction bases with no gene match: 6. Germline V gene sequence: CDR1 LNHNV, CDR2 YYDKDF (reference sequence). The CDR3 sequence is 16 residues long. The CDR3 DNA reads TGTGCCACCAGCAGAAGTCAGCGGGAGCTCCAAGAGACCCAGTACTTC. Amino acid sequence: CATSRSQRELQETQYF. Complete variable domain (other parts from reference TRBV15 and TRBJ2-5): DAMVIQNPRYQVTQFGKPVTLSCSQTLNHNVMYWYQQKSSQAPKLLFHYYDKDFNNEADTPDNFQSRRPNTSFCFLDIRSPGLGDTAMYLCATSRSQRELQETQYFGPGTRLLVL.

V usage is TRBV28 and J usage is TRBJ2-1, with 8 bases matching TRBD2. The junction had 6 bases not matched to a gene; V was cut back by 1 base and J by 4 bases. This CDR3 spans 16 amino acids. Germline V CDR1 and CDR2: MDHEN, SYDVKM. CDR3 loop: CASSLSQGLGYNEQFF. Written as DNA, the CDR3 is TGTGCCAGCAGTTTATCGCAGGGACTAGGATACAATGAGCAGTTCTTC.

The chain joins TRBV21-1 to TRBJ2-1; whether TRBD1, the table's D call, matches the DNA was not checked. TRBV21-1 is assigned pseudogene status. The CDR3 contains 12 residues. In nucleotides, the CDR3 is TGTGCCAGCAGCAAAGGGGACAGCCCGCAGTTCTTC. It codes for CASSKGDSPQFF.

The rearrangement uses TRBV5-5 and TRBJ2-7, with a tentative D call TRBD1 (5 bases). There are 15 residues in the CDR3. V was shortened by 4 bases and J by 4 bases, with 18 bases between the two germline ends. CDR1 is SGHKS, CDR2 YYEKEE, per germline (reference sequence). The CDR3: CASSLDSPAAYEQYF. CDR3 coding DNA: TGTGCCAGCAGCCTAGACAGTCCCGCGGCTTACGAGCAGTACTTC.

This chain joins TRBV9 and TRBJ2-5; TRBD2 might be the D (6 bases). This CDR3 is 16 amino acids long. V was shortened by 2 bases and J by 2 bases, with 16 bases between the two germline ends. Germline values: CDR1 SGDLS, CDR2 YYNGEE. CDR3 amino acids: CASSVGTTGVQETQYF. The CDR3 DNA reads as TGTGCCAGCAGCGTGGGGACCACGGGAGTTCAAGAGACCCAGTACTTC.

CDR3 amino acids: CASVRGTYEQYF. The DNA for the CDR3 is TGTGCCAGCGTACGGGGAACCTACGAGCAGTACTTC. The chain links TRBV28 to TRBJ2-7, with a weak D call TRBD2 (5 bases). This CDR3 has 12 residues. CDR1 is MDHEN and CDR2 is SYDVKM in the germline V gene. The V end lost 8 bases, the J end lost 2 bases, and 10 bases lay between the germline ends.

The V and J genes are TRBV4-3 and TRBJ2-7, with D perhaps matching TRBD1 (6 bases). V lost 1 base, J lost 2 bases, and 6 bases lay in between. There are 13 residues in the CDR3. Germline CDR1 LGHNA, CDR2 YSLEER. Here the CDR3 reads CASSQGQAYEQYF. CDR3 DNA sequence: TGCGCCAGCAGCCAAGGACAGGCCTACGAGCAGTACTTC.

The count of this clone is one. CDR3 nucleotides: TGTGCCACCAAGACCCCGGGACTAGCGAGCAGAGGGGTATATTTT. This sequence encodes CATKTPGLASRGVYF. The chain combines TRBV21-1 with TRBJ2-3; the table's D call of TRBD2 was not tested on the DNA. TRBV21-1 is classified as a pseudogene. The CDR3 covers 15 residues.

The chain uses TRBV30 and TRBJ1-1; D is unresolved. The CDR3 extends over 14 amino acids. The germline CDR1 and CDR2 sequences are GTSNPN and SVGIG (reference sequence). V lost 4 bases to trimming and J lost 1 base, with 13 bases between them. CDR3 protein: CAWTQALQNTEAFF. The CDR3 DNA is TGTGCCTGGACCCAGGCTCTTCAGAACACTGAAGCTTTCTTT.

The chain combines TRBV5-4 with TRBJ2-7, with D perhaps matching TRBD2 (6 bases). V lost 4 bases and J lost 1, with 9 bases in between. Per germline, CDR1 SGHNT and CDR2 YYREEE (reference sequence). The CDR3 sequence is 13 residues long. This CDR3 reads CASSHGGSYEQYF. The DNA of the CDR3 is TGTGCCAGCAGCCACGGGGGATCCTACGAGCAGTACTTC.

The chain employs TRBV5-4 and TRBJ2-2; 8 bases agree with TRBD2. Germline values: CDR1 SGHNT, CDR2 YYREEE (reference sequence). V was clipped by 4 bases and J by 5 bases; unmatched bases: 4. The CDR3 loop spans 14 amino acids. The DNA for the CDR3 is TGTGCCAGCAGCGCCGCTAGCGGGACCGGGGAGCTGTTTTTT. As protein: CASSAASGTGELFF. The whole variable domain, remainder taken from reference TRBV5-4 and TRBJ2-2, is ETGVTQSPTHLIKTRGQQVTLRCSSQSGHNTVSWYQQALGQGPQFIFQYYREEENGRGNFPPRFSGLQFPNYSSELNVNALELDDSALYLCASSAASGTGELFFGEGSRLTVL.

The rearrangement joins TRBV12-2 to TRBJ2-4; the table's D call, TRBD1, was not checked against the DNA. TRBV12-2 is deemed a pseudogene. The CDR3 length is 15 residues. CDR3 nucleotides: TGTGCAAGTCGCTTAGGAGGGGGACAGGTCTATATTCAGTACTTC. Protein product: CASRLGGGQVYIQYF.

This chain uses TRBV28 with TRBJ1-3; unclear D gene. The V gene's germline CDR1 is MDHEN and CDR2 SYDVKM. CDR3 size: 14 residues. The V gene lost 3 bases and the J gene lost 0 bases, with 6 bases spanning the gap. CDR3 sequence: CASSFLLSGNTIYF. In DNA form, the CDR3 reads TGTGCCAGCAGTTTCTTACTCTCTGGAAACACCATATATTTT.

J is TRBJ2-7 and V is TRBV2; D might be TRBD2 (6 bases). There are 14 residues in the CDR3. Trimming stripped 7 bases from V and 4 bases from J, with 17 bases between. Germline CDR1 reads SNHLY; CDR2 reads FYNNEI. CDR3 in amino acids: CASKEGVGSYEQYF. Here the CDR3 DNA reads TGTGCCAGCAAGGAAGGGGTCGGGAGTTACGAGCAGTACTTC.

V gene TRBV28 combines with J gene TRBJ1-1; no clear D. V lost 1 base and J 1 base, leaving 13 bases between the germline ends. Germline V gene sequence: CDR1 MDHEN, CDR2 SYDVKM. The CDR3 length is 16 residues. In DNA form, the CDR3 reads TGTGCCAGCAGTTTATCCGAGTTACTTCCGAACACTGAAGCTTTCTTT. Translated, it gives CASSLSELLPNTEAFF.

This clone is a singleton in its sample. The chain recombines TRBV27 with TRBJ2-7; tentatively, D is TRBD2 (5 bases). Per germline, CDR1 MNHEY and CDR2 SMNVEV (reference sequence). The CDR3 spans 14 residues. V lost 3 bases and J lost 3, with 12 bases in between. The CDR3 sequence: CASSLRLAGYEQYF. The CDR3 DNA reads TGTGCCAGCAGTTTGCGGCTAGCTGGCTACGAGCAGTACTTC.

The J gene is TRBJ1-4, the V gene TRBV5-1; TRBD1 might be the D (5 bases). The CDR3 is 14 residues long. Germline V gene lookup returns CDR1 SGHRS and CDR2 YFSETQ. Trimming stripped 2 bases from V and 6 bases from J, with 11 bases between. CDR3 loop: CASSLSGGYEKLFF. The CDR3 DNA sequence: TGCGCCAGCAGCTTATCGGGGGGATATGAAAAACTGTTTTTT.

This sequence joins TRBV9 and TRBJ2-7; 7 positions match TRBD2. The V gene end was trimmed by 0 bases and the J gene end by 1 base; junction bases not matched to a gene: 1. CDR3 length equals 14 residues. The germline gives CDR1 SGDLS, CDR2 YYNGEE. This CDR3 reads CASSVDGRSYEQYF. In nucleotides, the CDR3 is TGTGCCAGCAGCGTAGACGGGAGGTCCTACGAGCAGTACTTC.